Described below is a single T cell receptor (beta chain) sequence and its context. What it binds is unknown. Trimming pared 6 bases from V and 3 bases from J, leaving 18 bases between. CDR1 is SNHLY and CDR2 is FYNNEI in the germline V gene. The CDR3 is made up of 15 amino acids. This specimen belongs to a study of cytomegalovirus exposure and HLA in healthy donors. Study background: Researchers previously reported finding roughly 120 million unique TCR beta sequences from some 180 million T cells. Unique TCRs from HLA-typed donors, about 85 million of them, were held in an early data release.

Primers for the PCR totalled 60 Vbeta and 13 Jbeta. Data came from immunoSEQ multiplex PCR; TCRdb stores just in-frame clones and leaves some out. The repertoire has 100,000 or so clones, roughly 80% of them found once; the top ten carry around 6.9%. Broader study findings: High specificity and sensitivity for cytomegalovirus status were reported for the classifier. One cluster of highly shared sequence variants probably arose as a sequencing artifact.

The J gene is TRBJ2-7, the V gene TRBV2; the D gene is possibly TRBD1 (5 bases). The receptor's source is a young man in good health and CMV-seropositive. The sequenced sample consisted of PBMCs. CDR3 nucleotides: TGTGCCAGCAGCCAACCAGGGCAGCCGAACTACGAGCAGTACTTC. Translated: CASSQPGQPNYEQYF.